This T cell receptor beta chain was sequenced for a study of CD8 T cells in Susac syndrome. Study-level findings and limits: Only a relatively small number of individuals were included in the TCR sequencing and HLA analysis.

A single count supports this clonotype. As yet, its antigen is unknown. Reverse transcription of 0.5 to 1 ug RNA was performed with random hexamers. The immunoSEQ assay covered 54 Vbeta and 13 Jbeta segments for CDR3. MiXCR, applied by TCRdb to the immunoSEQ multiplex PCR reads, yields one record per CDR3 protein. The sample holds 150,000 to 200,000 distinct CDR3 sequences, around 94% seen once. The TCR was taken from a human donor in good health. Sequencing was performed on CD4+ T cells from PBMCs.

CDR3 amino acids: CASSLPRKDTQYF. The CDR3 DNA sequence: TGTGCCAGCAGCTTGCCGCGGAAAGATACGCAGTATTTT. V and J are TRBV5-4 and TRBJ2-3, with no clear D. The CDR3 runs to 13 residues. The ends were cut back, 1 base at V and 5 bases at J, with 8 bases in the middle. Germline V gene data show CDR1 as SGHNT and CDR2 as YYREEE (reference sequence).